The present T cell receptor (beta chain) was sequenced within a study of human T cells and chemical hapten exposure. Methods used by the authors: There were a median of roughly 100,000 TCRs per sample, with a range from about 23,224 to 690,600. Using its own MiXCR run on the RACE reads, TCRdb lists one record per CDR3 protein. The V and J calls were determined by TCRdb, not by the authors. Of over 100,000 distinct CDR3 sequences in the sample, roughly a tenth were seen once. V lost 7 bases to trimming and J lost 0 bases, with 12 bases between them. Germline CDR1 is WNHNN and CDR2 is SYGVQD (reference sequence). CDR3 length: 14 residues. This clonotype turned up a few times. Its antigen is unidentified. The time point is: patch test 2, 6 weeks after DPC sensitization. Specified treatment: therapeutic diphenylcyclopropenone sensitization with weekly scalp DPC. Regarding the study as a whole: Expanded TCRs clustered into significantly more large CDR3 similarity groups than controls, the analysis revealed.

The TCR was taken from a woman in her thirties or forties with alopecia areata. Some clones in this sample may be carry-over from other donors' samples. V gene TRBV10-1 combines with J gene TRBJ1-1; TRBD1 is a possible D gene (6 bases). The source was whole blood, collected in connection with sensitization to the hapten diphenylcyclopropenone (DPC). In DNA form, the CDR3 reads TGCGCCAGCATCGAGGACAGTCTGAACACTGAAGCTTTCTTT. Its protein product is CASIEDSLNTEAFF.